This T cell receptor (beta chain) was found in a study of regulatory T cells in long-lasting Graves disease. About the study: A definition of persistent Graves' disease required over 5 years of antithyroid drugs plus positive TSH receptor antibodies.

Construction of the TCR beta libraries employed iRepertoire HTBI primers in conjunction with Arm-PCR of CDR3 regions. TCRdb reprocessed the multiplex PCR reads with MiXCR, giving one entry per CDR3 protein. The sample holds about 400,000 distinct CDR3 sequences, under 25% seen once. Germline CDR1 is SQVTM and CDR2 is ANQGSEA. V was trimmed by 2 bases and J by 5 bases, leaving 16 bases between them. This CDR3 is 14 amino acids long. This clonotype was seen more than once but under ten times. Its target is not known. Time point specified: persistent/refractory GD, antithyroid drugs over 5 years with positive TRAb. Extracted RNA from PBMCs served as the source of the TCR library. Recruitment took place at an endocrinology department in Xi'an, China. Overall study results and limits: Authors noted too few samples as a limitation.

The V call is TRBV29-1, the J call TRBJ2-7; perhaps TRBD2 as D (6 bases). This receptor was obtained from a female donor with Graves disease. The sequences come from peripheral blood mononuclear cells (PBMCs), collected when the disease was refractory, from a patient treated with antithyroid drugs. The CDR3 here is CSVESPGVSHEQYF. Written as DNA, the CDR3 is TGCAGCGTTGAATCCCCGGGGGTCTCACACGAGCAGTACTTC.